Detailed here is one T cell receptor (beta chain). Antigen: not known. The CDR3 is 19 amino acids. Germline CDR1 and CDR2: LGHDT and YNNKEL (reference sequence). The V end was cut by 4 bases, the J end by 5 bases, with 29 bases between. Certain patients, namely those with other autoimmune diseases, uncontrolled infections, pregnancy or lactation, were excluded. These data are taken from a study of Graves' ophthalmopathy and Graves' hyperthyroidism. Overall study: Researchers classed hyperthyroidism as stable given no ophthalmopathy within 18 months of follow-up.

Overall study results and limits: The authors also found most expanded thyroid clonotypes above 0.001 frequency in blood.

RNA transcripts served as template for amplifying TCR beta CDR3 sequences. Following a first-round RT-PCR that used HTBI primers, a second-round multiplex PCR was carried out. TCRdb called the multiplex PCR reads again in MiXCR, with one record for every CDR3 protein. The sample gives over a million distinct CDR3 sequences, 36% of which show up once; over 8.5% is in the top ten. Specimen: peripheral blood or thyroid tissue (not recorded which). The chain is built from TRBV3-1 and TRBJ2-5, with D possibly being TRBD2 (5 bases). The receptor was derived from an adult man with Graves' hyperthyroidism. The CDR3 sequence is CASSPRRTGLGRGFETQYF. The DNA of the CDR3 is TGTGCCAGCAGCCCGCGGCGGACGGGGTTGGGCAGAGGATTTGAGACCCAGTACTTC.